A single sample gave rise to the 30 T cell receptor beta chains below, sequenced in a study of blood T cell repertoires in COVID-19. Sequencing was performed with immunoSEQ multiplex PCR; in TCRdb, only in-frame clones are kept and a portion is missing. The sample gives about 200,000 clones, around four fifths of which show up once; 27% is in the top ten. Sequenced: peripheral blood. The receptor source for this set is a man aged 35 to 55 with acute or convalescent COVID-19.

CDR3 sequence (DNA): TGTGCCAGCAGTAATACCATCGAGGTTAACTATGGCTACACCTTC. Protein sequence: CASSNTIEVNYGYTF. The V and J genes are TRBV7-2 and TRBJ1-2, with D unresolved. Trimming removed 6 bases at V and 1 base at J, with 15 bases between. CDR1 is SGHTA and CDR2 is FQGNSA in the germline V gene. The CDR3 is made up of 15 amino acids.

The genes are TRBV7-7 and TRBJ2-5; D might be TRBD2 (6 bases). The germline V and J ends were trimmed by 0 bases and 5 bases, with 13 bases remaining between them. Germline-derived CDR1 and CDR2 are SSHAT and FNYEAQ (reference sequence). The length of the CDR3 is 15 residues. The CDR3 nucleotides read TGTGCCAGCAGCTTAGCGGCGCGGGGTGACGAGACCCAGTACTTC. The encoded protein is CASSLAARGDETQYF.

For the CDR3, the DNA is TGTGCCAGTAGTCGTTTGCTAGATGCAGATACGCAGTATTTT. Translated: CASSRLLDADTQYF. The chain employs TRBV19 and TRBJ2-3; D is ambiguous. The CDR3 totals 14 residues. Trimming took off 5 bases at V and 4 bases at J, with 13 bases between the two ends. Germline CDR1 is LNHDA and CDR2 is SQIVND (reference sequence).

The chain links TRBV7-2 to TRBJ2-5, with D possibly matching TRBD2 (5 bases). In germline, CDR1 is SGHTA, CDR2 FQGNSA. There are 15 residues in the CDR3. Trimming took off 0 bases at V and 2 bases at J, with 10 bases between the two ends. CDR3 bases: TGTGCCAGCAGCTTAGCGCGGTCGGGACAAGAGACCCAGTACTTC. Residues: CASSLARSGQETQYF.

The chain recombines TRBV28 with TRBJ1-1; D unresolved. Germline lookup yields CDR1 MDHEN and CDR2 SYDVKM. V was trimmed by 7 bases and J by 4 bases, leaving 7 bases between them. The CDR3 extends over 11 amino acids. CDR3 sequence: CASTGVTEAFF. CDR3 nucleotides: TGTGCCAGCACCGGGGTCACTGAAGCTTTCTTT.

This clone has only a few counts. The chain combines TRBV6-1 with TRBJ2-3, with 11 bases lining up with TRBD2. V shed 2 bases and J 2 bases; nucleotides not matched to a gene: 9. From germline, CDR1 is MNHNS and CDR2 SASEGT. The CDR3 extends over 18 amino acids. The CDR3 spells CASSERGVAGGPTDTQYF. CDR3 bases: TGTGCCAGCAGTGAAAGGGGAGTAGCGGGAGGGCCCACAGATACGCAGTATTTT.

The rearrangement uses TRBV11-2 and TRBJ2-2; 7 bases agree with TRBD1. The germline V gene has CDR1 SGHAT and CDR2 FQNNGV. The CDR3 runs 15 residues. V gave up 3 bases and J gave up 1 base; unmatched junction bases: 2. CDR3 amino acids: CASSFRTGNTGELFF. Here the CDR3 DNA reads TGTGCCAGCAGCTTTCGGACAGGGAACACCGGGGAGCTGTTTTTT.

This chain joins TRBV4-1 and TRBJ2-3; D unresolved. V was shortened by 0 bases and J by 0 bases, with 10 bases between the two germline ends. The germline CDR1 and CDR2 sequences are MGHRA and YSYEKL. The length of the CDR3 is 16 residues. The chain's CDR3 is CASSQDSRSSTDTQYF. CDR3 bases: TGCGCCAGCAGCCAAGATAGCCGGAGTAGCACAGATACGCAGTATTTT.

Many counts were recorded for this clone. CDR3 sequence reads: CASSFRGDNGYTF. CDR3 nucleotides: TGTGCCAGCAGCTTCCGAGGGGACAATGGCTACACCTTC. The chain employs TRBV11-2 and TRBJ1-2; a weak D match, TRBD1 (6 bases). In germline, CDR1 is SGHAT, CDR2 FQNNGV. Trimming removed 3 bases from V and 6 bases from J, with 11 bases in between. The CDR3 is 13 residues long.

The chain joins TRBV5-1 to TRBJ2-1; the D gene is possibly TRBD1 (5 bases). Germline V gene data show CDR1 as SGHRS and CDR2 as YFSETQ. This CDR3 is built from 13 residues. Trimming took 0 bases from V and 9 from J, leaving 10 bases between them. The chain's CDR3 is CASSLELQGEQFF. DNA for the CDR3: TGCGCCAGCAGCTTGGAACTCCAGGGTGAGCAGTTCTTC.

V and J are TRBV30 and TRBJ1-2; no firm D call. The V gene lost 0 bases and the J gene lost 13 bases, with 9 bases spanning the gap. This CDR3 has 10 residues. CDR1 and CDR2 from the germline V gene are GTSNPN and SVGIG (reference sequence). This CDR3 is CAWSVQSSTF. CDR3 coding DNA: TGTGCCTGGAGTGTACAGTCCTCCACCTTC.

This chain's CDR3 is CASSQDPGQGPDTEAFF. In DNA, the CDR3 is TGTGCCAGCAGCCAAGATCCGGGACAGGGGCCGGACACTGAAGCTTTCTTT. The chain employs TRBV3-1 (or the pseudogene TRBV3-2) and TRBJ1-1; 10 nucleotides agree with TRBD1. This CDR3 is built from 17 residues. Germline V CDR1 and CDR2: LGHDT, YNNKEL (reference sequence). V lost 0 bases to trimming and J lost 3 bases; unmatched junction nucleotides: 7.

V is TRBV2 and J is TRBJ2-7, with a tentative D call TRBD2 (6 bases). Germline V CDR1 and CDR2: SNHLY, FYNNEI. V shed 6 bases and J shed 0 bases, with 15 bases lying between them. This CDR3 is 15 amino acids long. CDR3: CASRSISGSSYEQYF. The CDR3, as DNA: TGTGCCAGCAGGTCAATTAGCGGAAGCTCCTACGAGCAGTACTTC.

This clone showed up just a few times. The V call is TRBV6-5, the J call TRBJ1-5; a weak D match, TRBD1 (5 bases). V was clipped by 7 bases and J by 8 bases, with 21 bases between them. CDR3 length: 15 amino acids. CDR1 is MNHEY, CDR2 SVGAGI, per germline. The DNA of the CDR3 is TGTGCCAGCATGGAGCAGGGAGGCTACCAAAAGCCCCAGCATTTT. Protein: CASMEQGGYQKPQHF.

CDR3 amino acids: CASIPTGANSFEKLFF. In DNA form, the CDR3 reads TGTGCCAGTATCCCAACAGGAGCGAATTCCTTTGAAAAACTGTTTTTT. The rearrangement uses TRBV19 and TRBJ1-4, with a possible D match to TRBD1 (5 bases). The CDR3 loop spans 16 amino acids. V lost 7 bases and J lost 7, with 22 bases in between. Germline V gene sequence: CDR1 LNHDA, CDR2 SQIVND (reference sequence).

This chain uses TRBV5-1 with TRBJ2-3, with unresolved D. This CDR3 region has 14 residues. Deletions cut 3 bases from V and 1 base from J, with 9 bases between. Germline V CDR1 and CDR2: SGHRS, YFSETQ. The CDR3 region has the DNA TGCGCCAGCAGCTGGAACGAGGGCACAGATACGCAGTATTTT. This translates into CASSWNEGTDTQYF.

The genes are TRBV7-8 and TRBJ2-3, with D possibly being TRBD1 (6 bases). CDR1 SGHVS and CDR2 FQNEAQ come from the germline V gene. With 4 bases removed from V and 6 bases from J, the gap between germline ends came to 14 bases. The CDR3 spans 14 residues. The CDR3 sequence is CASSYQDSFDTQYF. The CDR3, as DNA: TGTGCCAGCAGCTACCAGGACAGCTTCGATACGCAGTATTTT.

CDR3 in amino acids: CASSWAAKNIQYF. In DNA form, the CDR3 reads TGTGCCAGCAGTTGGGCAGCCAAAAACATTCAGTACTTC. V and J are TRBV12-3 or TRBV12-4 and TRBJ2-4; D ambiguous. The CDR3 loop spans 13 amino acids. The V gene lost 4 bases and the J gene lost 0 bases, with 4 bases spanning the gap.

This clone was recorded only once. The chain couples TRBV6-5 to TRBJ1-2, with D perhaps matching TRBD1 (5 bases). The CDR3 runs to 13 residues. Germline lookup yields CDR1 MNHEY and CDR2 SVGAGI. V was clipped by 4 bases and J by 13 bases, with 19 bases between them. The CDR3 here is CASSSPGTSVRTF. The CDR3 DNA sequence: TGTGCCAGCAGTTCCCCCGGGACTTCCGTACGCACCTTC.

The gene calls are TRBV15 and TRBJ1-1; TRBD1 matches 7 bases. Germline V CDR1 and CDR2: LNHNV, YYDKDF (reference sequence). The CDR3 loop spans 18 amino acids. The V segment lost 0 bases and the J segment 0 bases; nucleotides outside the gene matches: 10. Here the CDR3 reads CATSRDIVGQDMNTEAFF. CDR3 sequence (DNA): TGTGCCACCAGCAGAGATATTGTAGGACAGGATATGAACACTGAAGCTTTCTTT.

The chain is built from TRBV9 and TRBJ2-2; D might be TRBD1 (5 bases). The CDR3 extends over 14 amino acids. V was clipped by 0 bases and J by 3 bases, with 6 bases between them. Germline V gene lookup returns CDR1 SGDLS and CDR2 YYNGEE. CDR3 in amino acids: CASSVGQHTGELFF. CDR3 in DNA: TGTGCCAGCAGCGTAGGACAGCACACCGGGGAGCTGTTTTTT. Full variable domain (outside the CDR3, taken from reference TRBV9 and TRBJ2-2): DSGVTQTPKHLITATGQRVTLRCSPRSGDLSVYWYQQSLDQGLQFLIQYYNGEERAKGNILERFSAQQFPDLHSELNLSSLELGDSALYFCASSVGQHTGELFFGEGSRLTVL.

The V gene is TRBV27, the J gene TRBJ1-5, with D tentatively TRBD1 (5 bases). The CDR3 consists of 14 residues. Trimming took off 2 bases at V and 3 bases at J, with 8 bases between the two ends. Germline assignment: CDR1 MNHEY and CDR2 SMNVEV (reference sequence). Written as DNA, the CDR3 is TGTGCCAGCAGTTTACAGGGTGACAATCAGCCCCAGCATTTT. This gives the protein CASSLQGDNQPQHF.

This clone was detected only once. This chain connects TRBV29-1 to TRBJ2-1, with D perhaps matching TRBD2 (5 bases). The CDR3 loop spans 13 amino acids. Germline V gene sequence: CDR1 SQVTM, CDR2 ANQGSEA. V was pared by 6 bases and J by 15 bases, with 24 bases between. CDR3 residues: CSVVSGMTVGAFF. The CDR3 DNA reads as TGCAGCGTAGTGTCCGGGATGACGGTGGGTGCGTTCTTC.

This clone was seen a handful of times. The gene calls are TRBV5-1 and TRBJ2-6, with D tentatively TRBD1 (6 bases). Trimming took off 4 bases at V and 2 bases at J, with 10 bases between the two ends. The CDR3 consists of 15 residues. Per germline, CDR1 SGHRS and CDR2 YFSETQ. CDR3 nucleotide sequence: TGCGCCAGCAGCACAACAGGGCCTGGGGCCAACGTCCTGACTTTC. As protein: CASSTTGPGANVLTF.

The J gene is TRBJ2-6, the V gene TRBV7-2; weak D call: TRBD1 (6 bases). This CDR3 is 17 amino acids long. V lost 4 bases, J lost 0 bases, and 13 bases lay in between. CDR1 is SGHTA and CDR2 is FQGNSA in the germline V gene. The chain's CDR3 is CASSSNIQGSGANVLTF. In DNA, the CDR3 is TGTGCCAGCAGCTCAAACATACAGGGCTCTGGGGCCAACGTCCTGACTTTC. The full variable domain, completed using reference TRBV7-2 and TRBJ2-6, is GAGVSQSPSNKVTEKGKDVELRCDPISGHTALYWYRQSLGQGLEFLIYFQGNSAPDKSGLPSDRFSAERTGGSVSTLTIQRTQQEDSAVYLCASSSNIQGSGANVLTFGAGSRLTVL.

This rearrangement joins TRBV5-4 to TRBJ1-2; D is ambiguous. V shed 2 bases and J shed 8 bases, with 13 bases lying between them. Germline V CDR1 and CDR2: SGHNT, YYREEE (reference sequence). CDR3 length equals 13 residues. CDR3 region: CASSLPMQLGYTF. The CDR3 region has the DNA TGTGCCAGCAGCTTACCAATGCAGTTGGGCTACACCTTC.

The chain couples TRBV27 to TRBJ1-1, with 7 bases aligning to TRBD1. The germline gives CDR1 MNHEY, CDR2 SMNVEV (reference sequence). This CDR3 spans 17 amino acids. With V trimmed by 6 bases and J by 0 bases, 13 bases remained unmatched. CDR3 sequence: CASSTGAGGGMNTEAFF. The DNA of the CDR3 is TGTGCCAGCAGCACGGGGGCAGGGGGTGGAATGAACACTGAAGCTTTCTTT.

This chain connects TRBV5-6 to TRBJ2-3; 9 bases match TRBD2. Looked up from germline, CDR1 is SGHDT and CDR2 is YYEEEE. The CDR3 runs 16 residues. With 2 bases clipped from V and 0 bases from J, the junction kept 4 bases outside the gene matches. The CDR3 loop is CASSFRLAASTDTQYF. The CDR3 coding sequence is TGTGCCAGCAGCTTCCGACTAGCGGCTAGCACAGATACGCAGTATTTT.

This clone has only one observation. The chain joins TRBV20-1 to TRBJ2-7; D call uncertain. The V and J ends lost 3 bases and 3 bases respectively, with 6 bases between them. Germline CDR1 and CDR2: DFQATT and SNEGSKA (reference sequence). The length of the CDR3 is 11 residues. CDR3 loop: CSARRNYEQYF. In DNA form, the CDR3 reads TGCAGTGCTAGGCGGAACTACGAGCAGTACTTC.

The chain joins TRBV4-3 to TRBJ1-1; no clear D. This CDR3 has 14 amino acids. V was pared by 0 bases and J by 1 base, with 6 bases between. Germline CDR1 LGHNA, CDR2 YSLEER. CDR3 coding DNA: TGCGCCAGCAGCCAAGAGATCAGGAACACTGAAGCTTTCTTT. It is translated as CASSQEIRNTEAFF.